Listed below are T cell receptor beta chains from one sample, sequenced in a study of CD8 T cells in ankylosing spondylitis. Using its own MiXCR run on the 5' RACE reads, TCRdb lists one record per CDR3 protein. Of some 450,000 distinct CDR3 sequences in the sample, 15% to 20% were seen once. The sample comprised blood, either unsorted or a sorted T cell fraction (not recorded which). The receptors originated from a male donor with ankylosing spondylitis. Both conserved end residues are part of each CDR3. Fields, in order: V gene, CDR3 protein.

TRBV4-2 CASSQGGGLGNIQYF
TRBV4-1 CASSQSGTGLNYGYTF
TRBV6-1 CATHASSYNSPLHF
TRBV6-5 CASSYSGRSGTNEKLFF
TRBV21-1 CASTRHHRPTGSYNEQFF
TRBV5-1 CASSAGLAGTDTQYF
TRBV7-8 CASSFFLGTGGGLQHF
TRBV5-1 CASSLDGDSNQPQHF
TRBV10-3 CAIRAPAGIDGYTF
TRBV12-3/TRBV12-4 CASSFPQGRVETQYF
TRBV11-2 CASTPGRGGYGYTF
TRBV29-1 CSVDGAGTYEQYF
TRBV4-1 CASSQDMWASGSYEQYF
TRBV20-1 CSARGQGTLNTEAFF
TRBV6-1 CASSVETAYEQYF
TRBV24-1 CATSDSRQKLYEQYF
TRBV2 CASSIQAGSSYEQYF
TRBV27 CASSARPQGLNTEAFF
TRBV18 CASSPVTGRENEQYF
TRBV20-1 CSARDPGTSGNIQYF
TRBV28 CASSTGRSNQPQHF
TRBV12-3/TRBV12-4 CASSPQGPSGANVLTF
TRBV4-1 CASSQVGQGRSYEQYF
TRBV18 CASSPPSGAEQFF
TRBV28 CASRLVPGRSNQPQHF
TRBV5-1 CASSSGSTDTQYF
TRBV20-1 CSAKKTSGRFAGELFF
TRBV12-3/TRBV12-4 CASSLGTASGYTF
TRBV18 CASSPGRSFQPQHF
TRBV12-3/TRBV12-4 CASSSYSPREDTQYF
TRBV5-1 CASRDRMNTGELFF
TRBV7-3 CASSLSDRGHEQFF
TRBV29-1 CSVFPLQGGTEAFF
TRBV20-1 CSALESGPLYEQYF
TRBV5-1 CASSLVGGLNYGYTF
TRBV4-1 CASSPHLSGKQETQYF
TRBV18 CASSPGTGFDYGYTF
TRBV5-1 CASSLASGTGNTEAFF
TRBV5-1 CASSPLRLGSYEQYF
TRBV5-6 CASSLFGLAGEGYF
TRBV20-1 CSARPTSGKGVSYEQYF
TRBV12-3/TRBV12-4 CASSFSVYSYEQYF
TRBV18 CASSLAGTQRADTQYF
TRBV6-1 CASSEARHDYGYTF
TRBV29-1 CSEPLPVGTEFF
TRBV30 CAWSTETQYF
TRBV20-1 CSARDPGRLNTEAFF
TRBV5-1 CASSSTSGDTDTQYF
TRBV12-3/TRBV12-4 CASRLAGGPSGNTIYF
TRBV29-1 CSVQGVYTDTQYF
TRBV20-1 CSATKGGSGGNYEQYF
TRBV5-1 CASGGRLSSYNEQFF
TRBV7-8 CASSLIVVQGGNEQFF
TRBV18 CASSPRPGPTRETQYF
TRBV28 CASGGGNNSPLHF